What follows are 28 T cell receptor beta chains derived from one specimen sequenced in a study of cytomegalovirus exposure and HLA in healthy donors. Primers included in the PCR were 60 Vbeta and 13 Jbeta primers. The protocol was immunoSEQ multiplex PCR, while the TCRdb copy is restricted to in-frame clones and leaves out a portion. The data show some 220,000 clones, with 78% seen just once and 0.45% to 0.5% held by the top ten. The source material was PBMCs. The receptor set was obtained from a boy aged 10-17 years in good health and CMV-seronegative.

The CDR3 sequence is CASSIDTPRLAPDTQYF. As DNA, the CDR3 is TGTGCCAGTAGTATAGATACCCCCCGACTAGCGCCAGATACGCAGTATTTT. The chain has TRBV19 and TRBJ2-3; 8 nucleotides agree with TRBD2. Per germline, CDR1 LNHDA and CDR2 SQIVND (reference sequence). The CDR3 has 17 residues. J gave up 4 bases and V 0 bases, and 9 bases lay outside the gene matches.

V gene TRBV5-1 combines with J gene TRBJ1-6; D uncertain. CDR1 and CDR2 from the germline V gene are SGHRS and YFSETQ. V lost 0 bases and J 7 bases, leaving 8 bases between the germline ends. The CDR3 has 14 residues. The CDR3 DNA sequence: TGCGCCAGCAGCTTGGGACAATTGAATTCACCCCTCCACTTT. This encodes CASSLGQLNSPLHF. Full variable domain (outside the CDR3, taken from reference TRBV5-1 and TRBJ1-6): KAGVTQTPRYLIKTRGQQVTLSCSPISGHRSVSWYQQTPGQGLQFLFEYFSETQRNKGNFPGRFSGRQFSNSRSEMNVSTLELGDSALYLCASSLGQLNSPLHFGNGTRLTVT.

J is TRBJ1-2 and V is TRBV6-5; 7 positions agree with TRBD1. Germline V gene lookup returns CDR1 MNHEY and CDR2 SVGAGI. Trimming took 1 base from V and 7 from J; bases not matched to a gene: 12. The CDR3 has 16 amino acids. Here the CDR3 DNA reads TGTGCCAGCAGTTACTGGGGGACAGAGGGGAGTAGTGGCTACACCTTC. Translation gives CASSYWGTEGSSGYTF.

The V and J genes are TRBV29-1 and TRBJ2-1; 12 bases agree with TRBD2. Germline V gene lookup returns CDR1 SQVTM and CDR2 ANQGSEA. Trimming cost V 2 bases and J 5 bases; bases outside gene matches: 10. The CDR3 loop spans 17 amino acids. The CDR3 DNA follows: TGCAGCGTTGAATCCGAGACTAGCGGGAGTCTCGACAATGAGCAGTTCTTC. This sequence encodes CSVESETSGSLDNEQFF.

This clone has just a few counts. A junction boundary mismatches the germline segment, possibly from a read error. This chain joins TRBV6-1 and TRBJ1-2; D might be TRBD1 (5 bases). This CDR3 is built from 17 residues. Germline CDR1 is MNHNS and CDR2 is SASEGT. The CDR3 coding sequence is TGTGCCAGCACTGAAACCGGGACCGGGATCCGGGGGTATGGCTACACCTTC. Protein product: CASTETGTGIRGYGYTF.

This rearrangement joins TRBV5-1 to TRBJ1-3; 12 bases agree with TRBD1. Trimming took 4 bases from V and 5 from J; bases not matched to a gene: 4. CDR1 is SGHRS and CDR2 is YFSETQ in the germline V gene. The CDR3 totals 15 residues. Written as DNA, the CDR3 is TGCGCCAGCAGCACCGGGACAGGGGGCAGAAACACCATATATTTT. Encoded protein: CASSTGTGGRNTIYF.

V gene TRBV12-5 combines with J gene TRBJ2-3; D unresolved. Germline loops: CDR1 LGHNT, CDR2 FRNRAP. V lost 0 bases and J lost 7, with 8 bases in between. This CDR3 spans 13 amino acids. CDR3 sequence: CASGLVPRNTQYF. CDR3 in DNA: TGTGCTAGTGGTTTGGTGCCTAGGAATACGCAGTATTTT. Using reference TRBV12-5 and TRBJ2-3 for the parts outside the CDR3, the full variable domain is DARVTQTPRHKVTEMGQEVTMRCQPILGHNTVFWYRQTMMQGLELLAYFRNRAPLDDSGMPKDRFSAEMPDATLATLKIQPSEPRDSAVYFCASGLVPRNTQYFGPGTRLTVL.

The chain joins TRBV18 to TRBJ2-1; 14 bases agree with TRBD2. The junction had 5 bases not matched to a gene; V was cut back by 4 bases and J by 6 bases. The CDR3 is made up of 16 amino acids. Germline V gives CDR1 KGHSH, CDR2 LQKENI. The CDR3 sequence: CASSQGLAGVSNEQFF. The CDR3 region has the DNA TGTGCCAGCTCACAGGGACTAGCGGGGGTGTCCAATGAGCAGTTCTTC.

The rearrangement joins TRBV21-1 to TRBJ1-1; the D call TRBD1 from the table was never checked on the DNA. TRBV21-1 is deemed a pseudogene. This CDR3 has 15 amino acids. In DNA, the CDR3 is TGTGCCAGCAGCCCCGAGACAGATTTGAACACTGAAGCTTTCTTT. Amino acid sequence: CASSPETDLNTEAFF.

This chain connects TRBV14 to TRBJ2-5; D might be TRBD2 (6 bases). This CDR3 has 18 residues. The V end lost 0 bases, the J end lost 4 bases, and 21 bases lay between the germline ends. Germline loops: CDR1 SGHDN, CDR2 FVKESK. The CDR3 DNA follows: TGTGCCAGCAGCCAAGATCCCGGGGCAGGACTATGGCGAGAGACCCAGTACTTC. Translated: CASSQDPGAGLWRETQYF.

J is TRBJ2-3 and V is TRBV6-5; 9 nucleotides line up with TRBD1. CDR1 and CDR2 from the germline V gene are MNHEY and SVGAGI. The CDR3 has 13 residues. V lost 6 bases to trimming and J lost 7 bases; unmatched junction nucleotides: 5. DNA of the CDR3: TGTGCCAGCAGCCGGGACAGGGATCATACGCAGTATTTT. It translates to CASSRDRDHTQYF.

This clone turned up a few times. This chain joins TRBV9 and TRBJ1-2, with a tentative D call TRBD1 (6 bases). The CDR3 totals 14 residues. In germline, CDR1 is SGDLS, CDR2 YYNGEE. Trimming cost V 1 base and J 2 bases, with 9 bases left between them. The CDR3 here is CASSVQGLNYGYTF. CDR3 nucleotides: TGTGCCAGCAGCGTACAGGGGCTGAACTATGGCTACACCTTC. Supplemented by reference TRBV9 and TRBJ1-2, the full variable domain reads DSGVTQTPKHLITATGQRVTLRCSPRSGDLSVYWYQQSLDQGLQFLIQYYNGEERAKGNILERFSAQQFPDLHSELNLSSLELGDSALYFCASSVQGLNYGYTFGSGTRLTVV.

The chain combines TRBV6-6 with TRBJ2-5, with D perhaps matching TRBD2 (6 bases). Trimming stripped 2 bases from V and 5 bases from J, with 15 bases between. Germline lookup yields CDR1 MNHNY and CDR2 SVGAGI (reference sequence). This CDR3 has 15 amino acids. As DNA, the CDR3 is TGTGCCAGCAGTTACGCGCACGGGGAGGCGGAGACCCAGTACTTC. Protein sequence: CASSYAHGEAETQYF.

V gene TRBV5-1 combines with J gene TRBJ1-1; maybe TRBD1 (5 bases). The CDR3 length is 14 residues. CDR1 and CDR2 (germline): SGHRS, YFSETQ. Trimming took 7 bases from V and 2 from J, leaving 15 bases between them. CDR3 nucleotide sequence: TGCGCCAGCCATCCCCGGGGGTCTAACACTGAAGCTTTCTTT. Its translation: CASHPRGSNTEAFF.

This clone was seen more than once but under ten times. The chain couples TRBV5-1 to TRBJ2-1, with a weak D call TRBD2 (5 bases). From germline, CDR1 is SGHRS and CDR2 YFSETQ. V was shortened by 4 bases and J by 10 bases, with 18 bases between the two germline ends. The CDR3 spans 14 residues. CDR3 bases: TGCGCCAGCAGCGCAGGTTTTGGGGAGCGCGAGCAGTTCTTC. The encoded protein is CASSAGFGEREQFF.

The V and J genes are TRBV7-9 and TRBJ1-2; the match to TRBD1 covers 12 bases. The CDR3 has 16 residues. V shed 5 bases, J shed 4 bases, and the junction held 8 bases outside the gene matches. The germline CDR1 and CDR2 sequences are SEHNR and FQNEAQ (reference sequence). This CDR3 reads CASSHLGQGARYGYTF. In nucleotides, the CDR3 is TGTGCCAGCAGCCATTTGGGACAGGGGGCGCGCTATGGCTACACCTTC.

At least ten counts were recorded for this clone. The genes are TRBV30 and TRBJ1-2; TRBD1 might be the D (5 bases). The CDR3 is 15 residues long. The V end was cut by 5 bases, the J end by 6 bases, with 22 bases between. From germline, CDR1 is GTSNPN and CDR2 SVGIG (reference sequence). CDR3 nucleotide sequence: TGTGCCTGGGCCCCCTCCGACAGATGGGCGAATGGCTACACCTTC. Its translation is CAWAPSDRWANGYTF. The entire variable domain, with the rest obtained from reference TRBV30 and TRBJ1-2, is as follows: SQTIHQWPATLVQPVGSPLSLECTVEGTSNPNLYWYRQAAGRGLQLLFYSVGIGQISSEVPQNLSASRPQDRQFILSSKKLLLSDSGFYLCAWAPSDRWANGYTFGSGTRLTVV.

About this clone: The junction departs from the called germline gene at one end, perhaps through a read error. The same CDR3 arises from other DNA sequences in this sample as well. V is TRBV5-1 and J is TRBJ1-1; weak D call: TRBD1 (5 bases). Germline V gene data show CDR1 as SGHRS and CDR2 as YFSETQ. The CDR3 is 16 amino acids. The CDR3 region is CASSIGRGSMNTEAFF. Written as DNA, the CDR3 is TGCGCCAGCAGCATTGGAAGGGGCAGCATGAACACCGAAGCTTTCTTT.

This chain connects TRBV29-1 to TRBJ2-3; 7 bases line up with TRBD2. The V gene's germline CDR1 is SQVTM and CDR2 ANQGSEA. The CDR3 consists of 14 residues. Germline trimming cut 4 bases from V and 1 base from J; bases unmatched to any gene: 5. CDR3 sequence reads: CSVVQRGGTDTQYF. DNA of the CDR3: TGCAGCGTTGTCCAACGGGGGGGCACAGATACGCAGTATTTT.

The chain combines TRBV5-6 with TRBJ1-2; a weak D match, TRBD1 (6 bases). The ends were cut back, 5 bases at V and 8 bases at J, with 10 bases in the middle. Germline assignment: CDR1 SGHDT and CDR2 YYEEEE. CDR3 length: 11 amino acids. The CDR3 sequence is CASSRGGGYTF. Here the CDR3 DNA reads TGTGCCAGCAGTCGAGGGGGAGGCTACACCTTC.

V is TRBV30 and J is TRBJ1-5, with D unresolved. The CDR3 runs to 13 residues. V was trimmed by 8 bases and J by 0 bases, leaving 11 bases between them. CDR1 is GTSNPN, CDR2 SVGIG, per germline (reference sequence). The DNA of the CDR3 is TGTGCCGGCTCTACGGGTAGCAATCAGCCCCAGCATTTT. This translates into CAGSTGSNQPQHF.

Notes on this clone: The junction shows a germline mismatch at one end, possibly a read error. The chain carries TRBV7-9 and TRBJ1-1; D gene unclear. Per germline, CDR1 SEHNR and CDR2 FQNEAQ (reference sequence). CDR3 size: 12 residues. The CDR3 here is CSSSFGDTEAFF. DNA of the CDR3: TGTTCCAGCAGCTTCGGGGACACTGAAGCTTTCTTT.

CDR3 bases: TGTGCCAGCAGTTGGACAGTCAACACCGGGGAGCTGTTTTTT. Amino acids: CASSWTVNTGELFF. V usage is TRBV27 and J usage is TRBJ2-2, with D perhaps matching TRBD1 (6 bases). In germline, CDR1 is MNHEY, CDR2 SMNVEV (reference sequence). The CDR3 length is 14 residues. The V end was cut by 4 bases, the J end by 2 bases, with 8 bases between.

The rearrangement uses TRBV27 and TRBJ2-7; tentatively, D is TRBD2 (7 bases). V was clipped by 6 bases and J by 2 bases, with 17 bases between them. This CDR3 spans 15 amino acids. CDR1 and CDR2 from the germline V gene are MNHEY and SMNVEV (reference sequence). CDR3 sequence reads: CASSRVGGGPYEQYF. The DNA for the CDR3 is TGTGCCAGCAGCCGCGTTGGGGGGGGCCCCTACGAGCAGTACTTC.

The chain carries TRBV2 and TRBJ1-2, with 10 positions matching TRBD1. V trimming: 2 bases; J trimming: 6 bases; junction bases outside the gene matches: 6. This CDR3 contains 15 residues. CDR1 is SNHLY and CDR2 is FYNNEI in the germline V gene. The CDR3 protein is CASSENDRGPHGYTF. CDR3 in DNA: TGTGCCAGCAGTGAAAACGACAGGGGGCCCCATGGCTACACCTTC.

This clone was detected once. V usage is TRBV6-6 and J usage is TRBJ1-1, with TRBD1 as a possible D gene (6 bases). The CDR3 is 13 residues long. V was pared by 1 base and J by 5 bases, with 8 bases between. Germline loops: CDR1 MNHNY, CDR2 SVGAGI (reference sequence). The CDR3, as DNA: TGTGCCAGCAGTTACTTAGGGACAACTGAAGCTTTCTTT. Amino acids: CASSYLGTTEAFF.

CDR3 nucleotides: TGTGCCAGCAACCGGGGAGCGGGACCCACAGATACGCAGTATTTT. As protein: CASNRGAGPTDTQYF. V is TRBV7-2 and J is TRBJ2-3, with 7 bases lining up with TRBD2. Germline-derived CDR1 and CDR2 are SGHTA and FQGNSA. After removal of 7 bases from V and 2 bases from J, the junction contained 9 bases not matched to a gene. This CDR3 comprises 15 residues.

The chain uses TRBV5-4 and TRBJ2-1; a possible D gene is TRBD2 (5 bases). This CDR3 region has 15 residues. V shed 1 base and J shed 0 bases, with 8 bases lying between them. Germline V lookup: CDR1 SGHNT, CDR2 YYREEE (reference sequence). The CDR3 protein is CASSLPRGSYNEQFF. The CDR3 DNA is TGTGCCAGCAGCTTGCCCCGGGGCTCCTACAATGAGCAGTTCTTC. Drawing the rest from reference TRBV5-4 and TRBJ2-1, the complete variable domain is ETGVTQSPTHLIKTRGQQVTLRCSSQSGHNTVSWYQQALGQGPQFIFQYYREEENGRGNFPPRFSGLQFPNYSSELNVNALELDDSALYLCASSLPRGSYNEQFFGPGTRLTVL.